Listed below are T cell receptor beta chains from one sample, sequenced in a study of chemoradiotherapy in HPV16-positive cancers. Some clones are missing from TCRdb's copy, which holds only in-frame ones; the method was immunoSEQ multiplex PCR. This sample has about 22,000 clones; just under 75% occur once, and the top ten carry around 2.5%. The sample was collected from a patient who underwent chemoradiotherapy. The origin of the receptors is a human donor with HPV-associated anogenital cancer. Each CDR3 is given with its conserved first and last residue. A D gene is named only where the DNA matches it firmly. Expanded clones get a size class; other rows say once, few or many, or leave the size out.

abundance	d_gene	v_gene	j_gene	CDR3nt	CDR3aa
.	TRBD2	TRBV5-5	TRBJ2-1	TGTGCCAGCAGCGACTCTGGGCTAGCGGCTTACAATGAGCAGTTCTTC	CASSDSGLAAYNEQFF
once	TRBD1	TRBV5-5	TRBJ1-2	TGTGCCAGCAGCTCACAGGACAGGGGCTATGGCTACACCTTC	CASSSQDRGYGYTF
.	.	TRBV28	TRBJ2-3	TGTGCCAGCGTTTCTTTTTCTGCAGATACGCAGTATTTT	CASVSFSADTQYF
few	.	TRBV6-6	TRBJ1-2	TGTGCCAGCAGGTCCCAGGGGCTCGGTGGCTACACCTTC	CASRSQGLGGYTF
.	.	TRBV10-3	TRBJ2-1	TGTGCCATCAGTGAGTCGGAGCAATCGAATGAGCAGTTCTTC	CAISESEQSNEQFF
.	TRBD2	TRBV10-3	TRBJ2-1	TGTGCCATCAAAGCGGGAGCACTTAACAATGAGCAGTTCTTC	CAIKAGALNNEQFF
.	.	TRBV7-2	TRBJ1-5	TGTGCCAGCAGCCCGAGGAGCACCGGGGTAAATACCAATCAGCCCCAGCATTTT	CASSPRSTGVNTNQPQHF
.	.	TRBV15	TRBJ1-6	TGTGCCACCAGCAGAGATTGGGATTCACCCCTCCACTTT	CATSRDWDSPLHF
.	.	TRBV4-3	TRBJ2-2	TGCGCCAGCAGCCAAGAGGTCGGGGGCACCGGGGAGCTGTTTTTT	CASSQEVGGTGELFF
few	TRBD1	TRBV10-3	TRBJ1-6	TGTGCCATCAGATCCGGGACAGAGAATTCACCCCTCCACTTT	CAIRSGTENSPLHF
once	TRBD1	TRBV5-1	TRBJ2-5	TGCGCCAGCAAAAGAGGGACAGGGGACGGAGAGACCCAGTACTTC	CASKRGTGDGETQYF
few	.	TRBV6-1	TRBJ1-4	TGTGCCAGCAGTGAAGGGTCCCTTAATGAAAAACTGTTTTTT	CASSEGSLNEKLFF
.	.	TRBV10-3	TRBJ2-5	TGTGCCATCAGTGGTAAAGGGGACGTAGAGACCCAGTACTTC	CAISGKGDVETQYF